This TCR beta chain was recovered during a study of T cell repertoires in cytomegalovirus infection. Study in general: Indications of both CMV infection and matching HLA type were provided by public TCR beta signatures. Points from the study as a whole: Cumulative frequency (of public TCR beta family members) identified carriers of CMV plus the relevant HLA. Within the response measured ex vivo, HLA-C-restricted CMV-specific TCR beta clonotypes were dominant.

TCRdb passed the reads through MiXCR, listing each CDR3 protein once. The sample yields about 310,000 distinct CDR3 sequences, 17% seen once. As for this clonotype: Its specificity is unknown.

Input material: PBMCs. This receptor was obtained from a human donor in good health (CMV status not recorded). Some clones in this sample may be carry-over from other donors' samples.

Written as DNA, the CDR3 is TGTGCCAGCAGCCCTTGGGGGTCAATCGCAACAGATACGCAGTATTTT. The encoded protein is CASSPWGSIATDTQYF. The rearrangement joins TRBV7-8 to TRBJ2-3; D is perhaps TRBD1 or TRBD2 (5 bases each). Germline-derived CDR1 and CDR2 are SGHVS and FQNEAQ. The CDR3 is 16 amino acids. The V end lost 5 bases, the J end lost 3 bases, and 18 bases lay between the germline ends.